This T cell receptor (beta chain) was sequenced in a study of graft-versus-host responses after intestinal transplantation. The overall study: Multivisceral, liver-intestinal, or isolated intestinal transplants were received by the recipients.

This table comes from immunoSEQ multiplex PCR, and its TCRdb copy is limited to in-frame clones, with some not included. The table records fewer than 90,000 clones, about 94% of them present only once. Findings and limits, study-wide: Levels of circulating GvH clones at their peak were associated with early post-transplant HvG declines. Detection of GvH clones occurred in recipient marrow, and some had their first appearance in ileum or blood. Elevated graft-versus-host to host-versus-graft clonal ratios in allografts were recorded for patients with graft-donor T cell macrochimerism.

Concerning this clone: The antigen is undetermined.

The TCR comes from a human donor who was the organ donor for an intestinal transplant. Sequenced here: unstimulated CD4+ T cells sorted from spleen or lymph node cells, sampled before transplant.

CDR3 in amino acids: CASSFGHMSTDTQYF. The CDR3 bases are TGTGCCAGCAGCTTCGGACACATGAGCACAGATACGCAGTATTTT. This chain uses TRBV7-9 with TRBJ2-3, with TRBD1 as a possible D gene (5 bases). This CDR3 has 15 residues. V lost 3 bases to trimming and J lost 0 bases, with 10 bases between them. The germline gives CDR1 SEHNR, CDR2 FQNEAQ (reference sequence).